This T cell receptor beta chain was captured in a study of T cell repertoires in cytomegalovirus infection. Study in general: Evidence of both CMV infection and a matching HLA type came from public TCR beta signatures. Regarding the study as a whole: The response measured ex vivo was dominated by TCR beta clonotypes (HLA-C-restricted and CMV-specific). Cumulative frequency of public TCR beta families picked out carriers of CMV plus the relevant HLA.

TCRdb independently ran MiXCR on the reads; one entry per CDR3 protein. The table has 680,000 or so distinct CDR3 sequences, 35% to 45% seen once. The CDR3 spans 12 residues. The germline V gene has CDR1 SQVTM and CDR2 ANQGSEA. Between the trimmed V and J ends, which lost 1 base and 3 bases, there was a span of 7 bases. As regards this clonotype: Its antigen is not known.

Sequences were obtained from PBMCs. The chain joins TRBV29-1 to TRBJ2-7; D gene uncertain. The sequence derives from a human donor in good health (CMV status not recorded). Some clones in this sample may be carry-over from other donors' samples. The chain's CDR3 is CSVEGDVYEQYF. The CDR3 nucleotides are TGCAGCGTTGAAGGCGATGTCTACGAGCAGTACTTC.